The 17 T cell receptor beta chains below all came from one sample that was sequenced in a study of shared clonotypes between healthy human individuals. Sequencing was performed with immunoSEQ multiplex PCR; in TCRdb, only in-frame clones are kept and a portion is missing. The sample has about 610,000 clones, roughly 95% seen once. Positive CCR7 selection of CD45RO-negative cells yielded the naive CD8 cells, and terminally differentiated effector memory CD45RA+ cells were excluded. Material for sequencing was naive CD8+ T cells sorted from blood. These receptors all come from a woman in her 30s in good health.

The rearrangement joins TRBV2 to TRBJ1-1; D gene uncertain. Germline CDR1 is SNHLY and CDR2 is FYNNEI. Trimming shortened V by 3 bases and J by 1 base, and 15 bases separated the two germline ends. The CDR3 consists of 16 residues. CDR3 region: CASSDGVDASNTEAFF. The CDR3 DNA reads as TGTGCCAGCAGTGACGGGGTCGATGCATCGAACACTGAAGCTTTCTTT.

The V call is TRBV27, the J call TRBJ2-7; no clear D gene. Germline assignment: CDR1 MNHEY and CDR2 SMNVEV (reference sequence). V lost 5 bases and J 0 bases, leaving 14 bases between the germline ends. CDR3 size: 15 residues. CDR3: CASSHGPESSYEQYF. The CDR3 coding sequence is TGTGCCAGCAGTCACGGTCCAGAGAGCTCCTACGAGCAGTACTTC.

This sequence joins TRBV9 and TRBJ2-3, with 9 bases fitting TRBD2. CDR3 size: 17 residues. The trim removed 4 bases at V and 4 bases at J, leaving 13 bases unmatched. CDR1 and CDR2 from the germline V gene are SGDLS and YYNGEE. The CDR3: CASSHHVVAGEADTQYF. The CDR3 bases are TGTGCCAGCAGCCACCACGTGGTAGCGGGAGAAGCAGATACGCAGTATTTT.

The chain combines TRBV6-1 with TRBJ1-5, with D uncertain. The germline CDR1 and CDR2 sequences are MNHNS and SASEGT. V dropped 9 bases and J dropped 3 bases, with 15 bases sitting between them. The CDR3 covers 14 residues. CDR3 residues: CASLSSLPNQPQHF. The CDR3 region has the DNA TGTGCCAGTCTATCCTCCCTACCCAATCAGCCCCAGCATTTT.

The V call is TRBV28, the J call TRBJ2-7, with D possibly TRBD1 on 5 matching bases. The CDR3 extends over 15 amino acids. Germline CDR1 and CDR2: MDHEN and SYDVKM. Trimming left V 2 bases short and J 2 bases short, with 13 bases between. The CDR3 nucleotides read TGTGCCAGCAGTTTACCAACTGGGGCGACCTACGAGCAGTACTTC. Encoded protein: CASSLPTGATYEQYF.

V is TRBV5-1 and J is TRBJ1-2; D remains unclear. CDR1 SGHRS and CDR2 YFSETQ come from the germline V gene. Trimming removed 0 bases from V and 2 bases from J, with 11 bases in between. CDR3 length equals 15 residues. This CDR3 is CASSLEVNDNYGYTF. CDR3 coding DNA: TGCGCCAGCAGCTTGGAGGTGAACGACAACTATGGCTACACCTTC.

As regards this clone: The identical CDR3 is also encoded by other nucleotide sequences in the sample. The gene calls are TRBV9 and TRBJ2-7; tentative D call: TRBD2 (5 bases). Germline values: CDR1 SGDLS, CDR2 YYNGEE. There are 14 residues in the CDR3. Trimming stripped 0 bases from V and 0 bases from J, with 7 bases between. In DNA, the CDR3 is TGTGCCAGCAGCGTAGAAGGGAGCTCCTACGAGCAGTACTTC. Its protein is CASSVEGSSYEQYF. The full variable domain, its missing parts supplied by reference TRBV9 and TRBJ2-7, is DSGVTQTPKHLITATGQRVTLRCSPRSGDLSVYWYQQSLDQGLQFLIQYYNGEERAKGNILERFSAQQFPDLHSELNLSSLELGDSALYFCASSVEGSSYEQYFGPGTRLTVT.

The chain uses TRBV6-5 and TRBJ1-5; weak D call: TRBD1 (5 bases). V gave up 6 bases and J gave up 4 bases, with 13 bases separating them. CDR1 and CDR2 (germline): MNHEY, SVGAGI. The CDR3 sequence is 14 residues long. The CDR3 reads CASRNGGGNQPQHF. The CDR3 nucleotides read TGTGCCAGCAGAAACGGGGGGGGTAATCAGCCCCAGCATTTT.

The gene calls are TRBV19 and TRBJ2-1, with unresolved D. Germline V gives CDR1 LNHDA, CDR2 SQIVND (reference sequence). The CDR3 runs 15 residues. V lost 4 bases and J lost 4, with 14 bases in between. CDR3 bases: TGTGCCAGTAGTAGCCCTGCCCTCTCGTACAATGAGCAGTTCTTC. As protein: CASSSPALSYNEQFF. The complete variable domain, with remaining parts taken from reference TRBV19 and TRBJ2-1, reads DGGITQSPKYLFRKEGQNVTLSCEQNLNHDAMYWYRQDPGQGLRLIYYSQIVNDFQKGDIAEGYSVSREKKESFPLTVTSAQKNPTAFYLCASSSPALSYNEQFFGPGTRLTVL.

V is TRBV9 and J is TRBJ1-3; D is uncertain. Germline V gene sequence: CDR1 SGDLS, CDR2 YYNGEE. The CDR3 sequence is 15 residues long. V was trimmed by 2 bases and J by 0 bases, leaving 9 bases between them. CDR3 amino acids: CASSVGSHSGNTIYF. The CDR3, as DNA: TGTGCCAGCAGCGTGGGATCTCACTCTGGAAACACCATATATTTT.

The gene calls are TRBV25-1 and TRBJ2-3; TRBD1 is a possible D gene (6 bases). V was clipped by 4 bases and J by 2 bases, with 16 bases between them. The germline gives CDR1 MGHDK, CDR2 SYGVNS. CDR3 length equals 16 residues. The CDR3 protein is CASSGSGVIPTDTQYF. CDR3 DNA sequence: TGTGCCAGCAGTGGGTCAGGGGTAATTCCCACAGATACGCAGTATTTT.

The CDR3 reads CASSLPRRGSYEQYF. The CDR3 nucleotides read TGTGCCAGCAGCTTACCCCGCAGGGGCTCCTACGAGCAGTACTTC. J is TRBJ2-7 and V is TRBV11-2; weak D call: TRBD1 (6 bases). Germline V lookup: CDR1 SGHAT, CDR2 FQNNGV. This CDR3 region has 15 residues. Trimming removed 2 bases from V and 0 bases from J, with 11 bases in between.

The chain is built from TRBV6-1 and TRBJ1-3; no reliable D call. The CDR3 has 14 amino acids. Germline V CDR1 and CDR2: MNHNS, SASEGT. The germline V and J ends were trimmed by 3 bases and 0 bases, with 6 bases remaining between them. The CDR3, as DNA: TGTGCCAGCAGTGAGTCCGGCTCTGGAAACACCATATATTTT. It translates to CASSESGSGNTIYF.

The CDR3 loop reads CASSQDSRGIYGYTF. The CDR3, as DNA: TGCGCCAGCAGCCAAGATTCCAGGGGGATCTATGGCTACACCTTC. V gene TRBV4-1 combines with J gene TRBJ1-2; 7 bases align to TRBD1. The V segment lost 0 bases and the J segment 4 bases; nucleotides outside the gene matches: 5. Germline CDR1 is MGHRA and CDR2 is YSYEKL. CDR3 length equals 15 residues.

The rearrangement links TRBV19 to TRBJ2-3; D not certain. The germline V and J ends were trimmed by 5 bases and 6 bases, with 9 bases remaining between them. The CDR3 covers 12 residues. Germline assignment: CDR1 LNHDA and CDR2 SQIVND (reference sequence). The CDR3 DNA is TGTGCCAGTAGTCCCGAATTCGATACGCAGTATTTT. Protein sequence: CASSPEFDTQYF.

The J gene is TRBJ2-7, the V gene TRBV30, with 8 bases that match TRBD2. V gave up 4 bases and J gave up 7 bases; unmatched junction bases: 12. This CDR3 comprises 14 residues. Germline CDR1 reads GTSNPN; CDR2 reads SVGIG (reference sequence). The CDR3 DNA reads TGTGCCTGGAATCCGAGCGGGGGTTTGGAGGAGCAGTACTTC. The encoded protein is CAWNPSGGLEEQYF.

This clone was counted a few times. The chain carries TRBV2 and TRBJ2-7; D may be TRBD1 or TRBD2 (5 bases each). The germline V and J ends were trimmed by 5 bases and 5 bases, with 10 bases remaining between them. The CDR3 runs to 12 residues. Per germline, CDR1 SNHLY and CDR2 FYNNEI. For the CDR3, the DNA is TGTGCCAGCAGTCCGGGACCCCACGAGCAGTACTTC. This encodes CASSPGPHEQYF. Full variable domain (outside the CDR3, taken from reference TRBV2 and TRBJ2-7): EPEVTQTPSHQVTQMGQEVILRCVPISNHLYFYWYRQILGQKVEFLVSFYNNEISEKSEIFDDQFSVERPDGSNFTLKIRSTKLEDSAMYFCASSPGPHEQYFGPGTRLTVT.